This record looks at one T cell receptor (beta chain) sequence and its context. Antigen: not known. The CDR3 has 14 residues. The germline V gene encodes CDR1 MGHRA and CDR2 YSYEKL. V gave up 4 bases and J gave up 11 bases; unmatched junction bases: 8. Researchers ran the PCR with 60 Vbeta and 13 Jbeta primers. Repertoires were generated with immunoSEQ multiplex PCR, while TCRdb's copy carries only in-frame clones and drops some. Counted here are under 200,000 clones, around 79% occurring once; the ten biggest clones make up roughly 7.3%. The data were taken from a study of cytomegalovirus exposure and HLA in healthy donors. General observations from the study: Across donors, most TCRs were seen rarely, yet some public ones were widespread. Later analysis identified a missense DCLRE1C variant that was linked to TCR beta V- and J-gene trimming.

Input material: PBMCs. The chain couples TRBV4-1 to TRBJ1-4; 9 bases align to TRBD1. This TCR came from a male donor in good health and CMV-seropositive. In nucleotides, the CDR3 is TGCGCCAGCAGCCTGCACAGGGGGCTGGGGAAACTGTTTTTT. Residues: CASSLHRGLGKLFF.